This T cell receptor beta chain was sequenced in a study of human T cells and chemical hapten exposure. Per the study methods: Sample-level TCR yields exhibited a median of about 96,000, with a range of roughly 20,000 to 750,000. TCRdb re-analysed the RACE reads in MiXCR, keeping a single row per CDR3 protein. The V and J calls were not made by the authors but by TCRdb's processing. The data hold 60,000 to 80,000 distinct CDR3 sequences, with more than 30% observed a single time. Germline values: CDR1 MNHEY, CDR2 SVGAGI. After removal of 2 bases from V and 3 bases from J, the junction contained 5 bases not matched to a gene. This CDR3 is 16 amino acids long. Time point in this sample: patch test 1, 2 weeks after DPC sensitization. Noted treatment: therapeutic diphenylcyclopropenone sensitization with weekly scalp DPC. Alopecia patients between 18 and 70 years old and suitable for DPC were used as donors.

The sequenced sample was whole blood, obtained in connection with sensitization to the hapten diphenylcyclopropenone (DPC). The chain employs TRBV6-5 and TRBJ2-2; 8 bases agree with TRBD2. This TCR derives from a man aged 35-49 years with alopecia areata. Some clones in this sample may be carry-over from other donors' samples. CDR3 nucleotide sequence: TGTGCCAGCAGTTACGAGTCGGGAGGGCACACCGGGGAGCTGTTTTTT. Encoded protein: CASSYESGGHTGELFF.